One and the same sample provided the 13 T cell receptor beta chains below, sequenced in a study of T cell responses to AZD1222 COVID-19 vaccine. The method was immunoSEQ multiplex PCR; TCRdb's version includes in-frame clones alone and lacks a portion of them. The sample consists of over 110,000 clones, 92% of them appearing once. Sequenced here: peripheral blood, sampled on day 0 of AZD1222 vaccination. These receptors were taken from an adult in good health.

The V call is TRBV20-1, the J call TRBJ1-1, with a possible D match to TRBD1 (5 bases). V was trimmed by 4 bases and J by 4 bases, leaving 16 bases between them. The CDR3 consists of 14 residues. Germline assignment: CDR1 DFQATT and CDR2 SNEGSKA (reference sequence). CDR3 protein: CSATDPLTGTEAFF. Written as DNA, the CDR3 is TGCAGTGCTACTGACCCTCTAACAGGCACTGAAGCTTTCTTT.

The J gene is TRBJ1-3, the V gene TRBV9, with 7 bases identical to TRBD1. Germline V gene data show CDR1 as SGDLS and CDR2 as YYNGEE. Trimming cost V 0 bases and J 3 bases; bases outside gene matches: 3. The CDR3 sequence is 15 residues long. The DNA for the CDR3 is TGTGCCAGCAGCGTAGGACAGGGTATTGGAAACACCATATATTTT. Its translation: CASSVGQGIGNTIYF. Looking up the rest from reference TRBV9 and TRBJ1-3 gives the full variable domain: DSGVTQTPKHLITATGQRVTLRCSPRSGDLSVYWYQQSLDQGLQFLIQYYNGEERAKGNILERFSAQQFPDLHSELNLSSLELGDSALYFCASSVGQGIGNTIYFGEGSWLTVV.

The V call is TRBV11-2, the J call TRBJ2-2; D not resolved. The CDR3 is 15 residues long. Trimming shortened V by 3 bases and J by 0 bases, and 8 bases separated the two germline ends. CDR1 and CDR2 (germline): SGHAT, FQNNGV. This CDR3 is CASSFSRSNTGELFF. The CDR3 nucleotides read TGTGCCAGCAGCTTTTCTAGATCGAACACCGGGGAGCTGTTTTTT. The complete variable domain, with remaining parts taken from reference TRBV11-2 and TRBJ2-2, reads EAGVAQSPRYKIIEKRQSVAFWCNPISGHATLYWYQQILGQGPKLLIQFQNNGVVDDSQLPKDRFSAERLKGVDSTLKIQPAKLEDSAVYLCASSFSRSNTGELFFGEGSRLTVL.

The V and J genes are TRBV5-1 and TRBJ1-3; unclear D gene. Germline CDR1 and CDR2: SGHRS and YFSETQ. CDR3 length: 14 amino acids. Trimming removed 7 bases from V and 0 bases from J, with 11 bases in between. CDR3 DNA sequence: TGCGCCAGCGGGGAGGCCACCTCTGGAAACACCATATATTTT. This translates into CASGEATSGNTIYF.

V usage is TRBV5-1 and J usage is TRBJ2-1, with 8 bases lining up with TRBD1. The V gene end was trimmed by 0 bases and the J gene end by 3 bases; junction bases not matched to a gene: 11. This CDR3 has 18 amino acids. Germline V gives CDR1 SGHRS, CDR2 YFSETQ. The CDR3 DNA reads as TGCGCCAGCAGCTTGGCTGTTGGGGCAGGGGGCGGCTACAATGAGCAGTTCTTC. Residues: CASSLAVGAGGGYNEQFF.

The rearrangement uses TRBV4-1 and TRBJ2-7; 11 bases match TRBD2. V was pared by 1 base and J by 6 bases, with 8 bases of the junction left unmatched. The CDR3 extends over 16 amino acids. Germline CDR1 MGHRA, CDR2 YSYEKL. The CDR3 DNA sequence: TGCGCCAGCAGCCAAGTGTTAACTAGCGGGAGAGGCGAGCAGTACTTC. Translating gives CASSQVLTSGRGEQYF.

The chain combines TRBV6-5 with TRBJ2-3; 9 bases are shared with TRBD1. The CDR3 runs to 15 residues. With 5 bases clipped from V and 3 bases from J, the junction kept 6 bases outside the gene matches. The germline gives CDR1 MNHEY, CDR2 SVGAGI. The CDR3 nucleotides are TGTGCCAGCAGTCCCGGGACAGGGAGGACAGATACGCAGTATTTT. Its protein is CASSPGTGRTDTQYF.

CDR3 sequence reads: CASSGLAGVPAGNEQFF. CDR3 bases: TGTGCCAGCAGTGGGCTAGCGGGAGTCCCTGCGGGAAATGAGCAGTTCTTC. This chain uses TRBV2 with TRBJ2-1; TRBD2 matches 10 bases. The CDR3 is 17 residues long. The junction had 13 bases not matched to a gene; V was cut back by 4 bases and J by 7 bases. Germline lookup yields CDR1 SNHLY and CDR2 FYNNEI.

The V and J genes are TRBV2 and TRBJ2-3; no firm D call. Deletions cut 7 bases from V and 2 bases from J, with 10 bases between. The CDR3 runs 13 residues. Per the germline V gene, CDR1 is SNHLY and CDR2 is FYNNEI. The CDR3: CASTGPITDTQYF. CDR3 bases: TGTGCCAGCACAGGTCCTATCACAGATACGCAGTATTTT.

Only one count was recorded for this clone. The rearrangement uses TRBV9 and TRBJ2-7, with 11 bases identical to TRBD2. Unmatched junction bases numbered 4, after V lost 8 bases and J lost 0 bases. This CDR3 has 14 residues. Germline CDR1 and CDR2: SGDLS and YYNGEE. The DNA for the CDR3 is TGTGCCAGGATAGCGGGAGGGCCCTCCTACGAGCAGTACTTC. It encodes CARIAGGPSYEQYF.

This clone was seen a single time. The V gene is TRBV18, the J gene TRBJ2-4; the D gene is possibly TRBD1 (5 bases). The CDR3 spans 13 residues. Germline V gives CDR1 KGHSH, CDR2 LQKENI. The ends were cut back, 0 bases at V and 8 bases at J, with 8 bases in the middle. CDR3 region: CASSPPPRDIQYF. In DNA form, the CDR3 reads TGTGCCAGCTCACCACCCCCCAGGGACATTCAGTACTTC.

This chain joins TRBV4-1 and TRBJ1-5, with unresolved D. The CDR3 totals 14 residues. CDR1 and CDR2 (germline): MGHRA, YSYEKL. V was pared by 4 bases and J by 6 bases, with 13 bases between. The CDR3 is CASSPLFQSQPQHF. As DNA, the CDR3 is TGCGCCAGCAGCCCTTTATTCCAAAGTCAGCCCCAGCATTTT.

This chain uses TRBV2 with TRBJ1-2; D uncertain. The V gene's germline CDR1 is SNHLY and CDR2 FYNNEI. Trimming took 7 bases from V and 7 from J, leaving 16 bases between them. The CDR3 length is 13 residues. The CDR3 coding sequence is TGTGCCAGCATCGAGAGACGGGCAGGTGGCTACACCTTC. Its protein product is CASIERRAGGYTF.